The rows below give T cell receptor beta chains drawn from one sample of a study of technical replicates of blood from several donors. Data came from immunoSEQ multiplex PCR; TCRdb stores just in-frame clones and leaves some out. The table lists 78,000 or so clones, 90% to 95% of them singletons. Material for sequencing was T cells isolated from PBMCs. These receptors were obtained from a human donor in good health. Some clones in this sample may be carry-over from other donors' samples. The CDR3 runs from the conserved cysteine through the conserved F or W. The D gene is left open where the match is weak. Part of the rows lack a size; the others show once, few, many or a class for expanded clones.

cdr3_aa: CASSVLAGTDTQYF
cdr3_nt: TGTGCCAGCAGCGTACTAGCAGGCACAGATACGCAGTATTTT
d_call: .
j_call: TRBJ2-3
clone_size: .
v_call: TRBV7-8
cdr3_length: 14

cdr3_aa: CASSQEGWDRGRNYGYTF
cdr3_nt: TGCGCCAGCAGCCAAGAAGGGTGGGACAGGGGGCGGAACTATGGCTACACCTTC
d_call: TRBD1
j_call: TRBJ1-2
clone_size: .
v_call: TRBV4-1
cdr3_length: 18

cdr3_aa: CASSLDEGSGGAKETQYF
cdr3_nt: TGTGCCAGCAGCTTAGACGAGGGGAGCGGGGGAGCTAAAGAGACCCAGTACTTC
d_call: TRBD2
j_call: TRBJ2-5
clone_size: .
v_call: TRBV11-3
cdr3_length: 18

cdr3_aa: CASSLEGEGIGELFF
cdr3_nt: TGCGCCAGCAGCTTGGAGGGGGAAGGTATCGGGGAGCTGTTTTTT
d_call: .
j_call: TRBJ2-2
clone_size: once
v_call: TRBV5-1
cdr3_length: 15

cdr3_aa: CASSPRDGSSGANVLTF
cdr3_nt: TGTGCCAGCAGCCCCCGGGACGGGAGCTCTGGGGCCAACGTCCTGACTTTC
d_call: .
j_call: TRBJ2-6
clone_size: .
v_call: TRBV5-5
cdr3_length: 17

cdr3_aa: CASSGRGQGETQYF
cdr3_nt: TGTGCCAGCAGTGGACGGGGACAGGGAGAGACCCAGTACTTC
d_call: TRBD1
j_call: TRBJ2-5
clone_size: .
v_call: TRBV6-1
cdr3_length: 14

cdr3_aa: CASSEPGLSSSYEQYF
cdr3_nt: TGTGCCAGCAGCGAACCAGGACTTTCGAGCTCCTACGAGCAGTACTTC
d_call: .
j_call: TRBJ2-7
clone_size: .
v_call: TRBV7-9
cdr3_length: 16

cdr3_aa: CASSWERTQETQYF
cdr3_nt: TGCGCCAGCAGCTGGGAGCGGACCCAAGAGACCCAGTACTTC
d_call: .
j_call: TRBJ2-5
clone_size: .
v_call: TRBV5-1
cdr3_length: 14

cdr3_aa: CASSEGATGSYEQYF
cdr3_nt: TGTGCCAGCAGCGAGGGGGCGACAGGGTCCTACGAGCAGTACTTC
d_call: TRBD1
j_call: TRBJ2-7
clone_size: .
v_call: TRBV9
cdr3_length: 15

cdr3_aa: CASRRGTRSTGELFF
cdr3_nt: TGTGCCAGTAGGAGGGGGACTAGAAGCACCGGGGAGCTGTTTTTT
d_call: TRBD2
j_call: TRBJ2-2
clone_size: once
v_call: TRBV19
cdr3_length: 15

cdr3_aa: CASSYHRGDRDGYTF
cdr3_nt: TGTGCCAGCAGTTACCATCGAGGGGACAGGGATGGCTACACCTTC
d_call: TRBD1
j_call: TRBJ1-2
clone_size: .
v_call: TRBV28
cdr3_length: 15

cdr3_aa: CASSQGQLFTEAFF
cdr3_nt: TGTGCCAGCAGCCAAGGACAGTTGTTCACTGAAGCTTTCTTT
d_call: .
j_call: TRBJ1-1
clone_size: .
v_call: TRBV5-4
cdr3_length: 14

cdr3_aa: CASSAANTQYF
cdr3_nt: TGTGCCAGCAGCGCGGCGAATACGCAGTATTTT
d_call: .
j_call: TRBJ2-3
clone_size: .
v_call: TRBV5-6
cdr3_length: 11

cdr3_aa: CASSYSSGQGPYEQYF
cdr3_nt: TGTGCCAGCAGTTACTCATCTGGACAGGGGCCCTACGAGCAGTACTTC
d_call: TRBD1
j_call: TRBJ2-7
clone_size: .
v_call: TRBV6-5
cdr3_length: 16

cdr3_aa: CASSGTGYSYNEQFF
cdr3_nt: TGCGCCAGCAGCGGTACAGGATACTCCTACAATGAGCAGTTCTTC
d_call: .
j_call: TRBJ2-1
clone_size: .
v_call: TRBV5-1
cdr3_length: 15

cdr3_aa: CAWSVGGSNQPQHF
cdr3_nt: TGTGCCTGGAGCGTCGGGGGAAGCAATCAGCCCCAGCATTTT
d_call: .
j_call: TRBJ1-5
clone_size: .
v_call: TRBV30
cdr3_length: 14

cdr3_aa: CASSSPGTSVYNEQFF
cdr3_nt: TGTGCCAGTAGTAGTCCCGGGACTAGCGTCTACAATGAGCAGTTCTTC
d_call: TRBD2
j_call: TRBJ2-1
clone_size: .
v_call: TRBV19
cdr3_length: 16

cdr3_aa: CASSFSQQPQHF
cdr3_nt: TGTGCCAGCAGCTTCAGTCAACAGCCCCAGCATTTT
d_call: .
j_call: TRBJ1-5
clone_size: .
v_call: TRBV7-9
cdr3_length: 12

cdr3_aa: CSAKPVDTQYF
cdr3_nt: TGCAGTGCCAAACCAGTAGATACGCAGTATTTT
d_call: .
j_call: TRBJ2-3
clone_size: .
v_call: TRBV20-1
cdr3_length: 11

cdr3_aa: CASSRGSGGQETQYF
cdr3_nt: TGTGCCAGTAGTAGAGGTAGCGGGGGGCAAGAGACCCAGTACTTC
d_call: TRBD2
j_call: TRBJ2-5
clone_size: few
v_call: TRBV19
cdr3_length: 15

cdr3_aa: CAWSDHRGQYF
cdr3_nt: TGTGCCTGGAGTGATCACAGGGGGCAGTACTTC
d_call: TRBD1
j_call: TRBJ2-7
clone_size: .
v_call: TRBV30
cdr3_length: 11

cdr3_aa: CSAGQETYEQYF
cdr3_nt: TGCAGTGCAGGACAGGAGACCTACGAGCAGTACTTC
d_call: TRBD1
j_call: TRBJ2-7
clone_size: .
v_call: TRBV29-1
cdr3_length: 12

cdr3_aa: CASSSTALGTDTQYF
cdr3_nt: TGCGCCAGCAGCTCGACAGCTCTAGGCACAGATACGCAGTATTTT
d_call: .
j_call: TRBJ2-3
clone_size: .
v_call: TRBV5-1
cdr3_length: 15

cdr3_aa: CASSDQGHGTEAFF
cdr3_nt: TGTGCCAGCAGTGACCAGGGGCACGGCACTGAAGCTTTCTTT
d_call: .
j_call: TRBJ1-1
clone_size: .
v_call: TRBV25-1
cdr3_length: 14

cdr3_aa: CASSSPLGQGAVGYTF
cdr3_nt: TGTGCCAGCAGCTCACCCCTCGGACAGGGGGCGGTTGGCTACACCTTC
d_call: TRBD1
j_call: TRBJ1-2
clone_size: .
v_call: TRBV27
cdr3_length: 16

cdr3_aa: CASSELGDRGLYEQYF
cdr3_nt: TGTGCCAGCAGTGAATTGGGGGACAGGGGGCTCTACGAGCAGTACTTC
d_call: TRBD1
j_call: TRBJ2-7
clone_size: .
v_call: TRBV2
cdr3_length: 16

cdr3_aa: CASSKVEKETQYF
cdr3_nt: TGTGCCAGCAGCAAAGTGGAGAAGGAGACCCAGTACTTC
d_call: .
j_call: TRBJ2-5
clone_size: .
v_call: TRBV21-1
cdr3_length: 13

cdr3_aa: CASALPGGPQHF
cdr3_nt: TGCGCCAGCGCCCTTCCGGGAGGGCCCCAGCATTTT
d_call: .
j_call: TRBJ1-5
clone_size: .
v_call: TRBV4-1
cdr3_length: 12

cdr3_aa: CASITVPEAGYEQYF
cdr3_nt: TGTGCCAGCATAACTGTCCCAGAAGCGGGGTACGAGCAGTACTTC
d_call: TRBD2
j_call: TRBJ2-7
clone_size: .
v_call: TRBV2
cdr3_length: 15

cdr3_aa: CASSATLAGVSTGELFF
cdr3_nt: TGCGCCAGCAGCGCTACCCTAGCGGGGGTGAGCACCGGGGAGCTGTTTTTT
d_call: TRBD2
j_call: TRBJ2-2
clone_size: .
v_call: TRBV4-1
cdr3_length: 17

cdr3_aa: CASSFRTGINKSSYNEQFF
cdr3_nt: TGTGCCAGCAGCTTCAGGACAGGGATAAACAAGAGCTCCTACAATGAGCAGTTCTTC
d_call: TRBD1
j_call: TRBJ2-1
clone_size: .
v_call: TRBV7-9
cdr3_length: 19

cdr3_aa: CASSFSGMETQYF
cdr3_nt: TGTGCCAGCAGTTTTAGCGGGATGGAGACCCAGTACTTC
d_call: TRBD2
j_call: TRBJ2-5
clone_size: .
v_call: TRBV27
cdr3_length: 13

cdr3_aa: CASSSPTHRYTGELFF
cdr3_nt: TGTGCCAGCAGTTCTCCTACTCACAGATACACCGGGGAGCTGTTTTTT
d_call: .
j_call: TRBJ2-2
clone_size: .
v_call: TRBV28
cdr3_length: 16

cdr3_aa: CAWSVLGIGEKLFF
cdr3_nt: TGTGCCTGGAGTGTACTTGGTATCGGGGAAAAACTGTTTTTT
d_call: .
j_call: TRBJ1-4
clone_size: .
v_call: TRBV30
cdr3_length: 14